This TCR beta chain originates from a study of cytomegalovirus exposure and HLA in healthy donors. Overall study results and limits: Accurate HLA-A and HLA-B prediction from TCR beta sequences was reported for most subjects. A later analysis linked a missense variant in DCLRE1C to the trimming of TCR beta V and J genes. Fewer N-insertions than the roughly 650-donor mean were reportedly shown by an Asian-associated ancestry cluster in a later analysis.

60 Vbeta and 13 Jbeta primers were used in PCR. Sequenced by immunoSEQ multiplex PCR; TCRdb stores in-frame clones only, minus some. The sample consists of 160,000 or so clones, about four fifths of them appearing once. Worth noting for this clone: The antigen is undetermined. This sample also contains other DNA sequences that code for the same CDR3.

Germline lookup yields CDR1 MNHNY and CDR2 SVGAGI (reference sequence). With 5 bases clipped from V and 3 bases from J, the junction kept 3 bases outside the gene matches. The CDR3 has 15 amino acids. Source material: PBMCs. The sequence derives from a woman in her forties or fifties in good health and CMV-seronegative. The rearrangement joins TRBV6-6 to TRBJ2-7; TRBD2 matches at 14 bases. CDR3 in DNA: TGTGCCAGCAGTCCCGGACTAGCGGGAGGCTACGAGCAGTACTTC. Encoded protein: CASSPGLAGGYEQYF.